This T cell receptor (beta chain) derives from a study of cytomegalovirus exposure and HLA in healthy donors. The data were produced by immunoSEQ multiplex PCR, yet TCRdb's version contains in-frame clones alone and is incomplete. The data contain about 200,000 clones, approximately 82% of them seen just once; the ten biggest clones take up about an eighth. Germline trimming cut 3 bases from V and 0 bases from J; bases unmatched to any gene: 20. The V gene's germline CDR1 is SGDLS and CDR2 YYNGEE. CDR3 length: 21 amino acids. This TCR derives from a woman aged 25 to 39 in good health and CMV-seropositive. This chain links TRBV9 with TRBJ2-3; 9 nucleotides agree with TRBD2. Input material: PBMCs. The CDR3 spells CASSGGGLAGSTTSSTDTQYF. CDR3 DNA sequence: TGTGCCAGCAGCGGAGGAGGTCTAGCGGGGAGTACGACTTCTAGCACAGATACGCAGTATTTT.